This T cell receptor beta chain was identified during a study of vaccination and CD4 T cells after COVID-19. The CDR3 covers 15 residues. V lost 5 bases to trimming and J lost 6 bases; unmatched junction nucleotides: 8. Germline V gene data show CDR1 as MNHEY and CDR2 as SMNVEV (reference sequence). Treatment described: approximately 11-day PBMC culture with coronavirus spike peptide pools or control peptides (ViraFEST assay). Once obtained from cultured CD4+ T cells, the DNA was sequenced using the Oncomine TCR Beta short-read assay. TCRdb itself ran the PCR reads through MiXCR, one entry per CDR3 protein. The sample consists of about 21,000 distinct CDR3 sequences, approximately 60% of them appearing once. A remark on this clonotype: The antigen remains unidentified.

The V call is TRBV27, the J call TRBJ2-3; 10 bases match TRBD1. The sequenced material came from CD4+ T cells from blood, cultured in vitro. This receptor was obtained from a human donor who had recovered from COVID-19. CDR3 region: CASSRQGARPDTQYF. In DNA form, the CDR3 reads TGTGCCAGCAGTCGACAGGGGGCGCGTCCCGATACGCAGTATTTT.